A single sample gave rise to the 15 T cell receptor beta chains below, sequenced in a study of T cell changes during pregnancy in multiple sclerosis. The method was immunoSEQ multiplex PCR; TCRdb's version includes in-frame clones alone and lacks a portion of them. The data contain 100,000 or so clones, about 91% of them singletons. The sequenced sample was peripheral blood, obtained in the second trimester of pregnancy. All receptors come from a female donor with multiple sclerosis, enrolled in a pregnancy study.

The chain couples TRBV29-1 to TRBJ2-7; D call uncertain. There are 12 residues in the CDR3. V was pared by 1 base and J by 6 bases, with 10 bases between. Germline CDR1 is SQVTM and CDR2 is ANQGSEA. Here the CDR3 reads CSVEVVSGEQYF. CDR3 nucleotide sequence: TGCAGCGTTGAAGTAGTTTCGGGCGAGCAGTACTTC.

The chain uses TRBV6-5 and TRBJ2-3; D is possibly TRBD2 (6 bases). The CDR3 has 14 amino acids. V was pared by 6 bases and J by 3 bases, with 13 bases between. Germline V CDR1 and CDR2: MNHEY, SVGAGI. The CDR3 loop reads CASSPGLRTDTQYF. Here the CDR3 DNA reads TGTGCCAGCAGCCCGGGACTCAGAACAGATACGCAGTATTTT.

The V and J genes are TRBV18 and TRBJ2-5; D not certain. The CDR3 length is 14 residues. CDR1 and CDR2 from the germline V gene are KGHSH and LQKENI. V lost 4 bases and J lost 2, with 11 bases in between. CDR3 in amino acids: CASSLRTQQETQYF. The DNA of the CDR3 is TGTGCCAGCTCACTCAGAACCCAGCAAGAGACCCAGTACTTC.

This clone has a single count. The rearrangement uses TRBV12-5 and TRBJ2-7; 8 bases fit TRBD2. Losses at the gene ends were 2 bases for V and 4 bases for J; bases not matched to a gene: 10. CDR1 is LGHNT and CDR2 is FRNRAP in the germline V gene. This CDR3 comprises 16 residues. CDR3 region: CASGLTPGLVRYEQYF. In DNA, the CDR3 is TGTGCTAGTGGTTTGACACCGGGACTAGTGCGTTACGAGCAGTACTTC. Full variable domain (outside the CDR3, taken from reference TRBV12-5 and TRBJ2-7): DARVTQTPRHKVTEMGQEVTMRCQPILGHNTVFWYRQTMMQGLELLAYFRNRAPLDDSGMPKDRFSAEMPDATLATLKIQPSEPRDSAVYFCASGLTPGLVRYEQYFGPGTRLTVT.

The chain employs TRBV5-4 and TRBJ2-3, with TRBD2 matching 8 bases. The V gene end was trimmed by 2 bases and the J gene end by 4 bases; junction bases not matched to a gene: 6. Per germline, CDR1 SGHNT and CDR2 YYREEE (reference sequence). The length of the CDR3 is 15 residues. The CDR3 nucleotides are TGTGCCAGCAGCTTTCTCCTCGGGGGGGCAGATACGCAGTATTTT. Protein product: CASSFLLGGADTQYF.

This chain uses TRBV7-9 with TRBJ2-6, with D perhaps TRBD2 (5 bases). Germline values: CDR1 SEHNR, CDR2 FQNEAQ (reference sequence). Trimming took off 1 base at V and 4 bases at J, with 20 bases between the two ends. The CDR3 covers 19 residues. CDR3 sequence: CASSLEMAGGLNGANVLTF. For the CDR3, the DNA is TGTGCCAGCAGCTTAGAAATGGCCGGCGGGCTCAACGGGGCCAACGTCCTGACTTTC.

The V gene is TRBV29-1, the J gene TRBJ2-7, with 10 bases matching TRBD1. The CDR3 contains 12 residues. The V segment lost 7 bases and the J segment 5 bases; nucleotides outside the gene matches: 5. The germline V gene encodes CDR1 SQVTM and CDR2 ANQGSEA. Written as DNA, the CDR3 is TGCAGCGCCAGGACAGGGGGACACGAGCAGTACTTC. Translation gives CSARTGGHEQYF.

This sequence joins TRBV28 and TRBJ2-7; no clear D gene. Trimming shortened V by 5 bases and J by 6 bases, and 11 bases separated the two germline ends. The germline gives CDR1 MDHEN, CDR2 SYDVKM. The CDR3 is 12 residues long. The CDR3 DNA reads TGTGCCAGCAGTCCCCCGTTTCGCGAGCAGTACTTC. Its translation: CASSPPFREQYF.

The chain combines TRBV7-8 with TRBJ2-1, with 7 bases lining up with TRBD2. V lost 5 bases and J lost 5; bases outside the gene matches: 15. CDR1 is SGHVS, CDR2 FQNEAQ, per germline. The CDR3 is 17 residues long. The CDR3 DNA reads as TGTGCCAGCAGCCCAGCGCAGGGAGGGCTAGCGGACAATGAGCAGTTCTTC. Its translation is CASSPAQGGLADNEQFF.

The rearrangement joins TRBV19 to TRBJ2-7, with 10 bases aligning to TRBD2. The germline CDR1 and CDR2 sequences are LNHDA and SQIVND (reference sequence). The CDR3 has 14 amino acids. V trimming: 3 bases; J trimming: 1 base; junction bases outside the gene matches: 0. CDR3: CASSISGRSYEQYF. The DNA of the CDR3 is TGTGCCAGTAGTATTAGCGGGAGGTCCTACGAGCAGTACTTC.

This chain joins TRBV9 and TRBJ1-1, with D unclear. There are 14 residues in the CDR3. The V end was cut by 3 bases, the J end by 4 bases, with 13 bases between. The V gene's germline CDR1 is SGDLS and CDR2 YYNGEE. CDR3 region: CASSAALASTEAFF. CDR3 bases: TGTGCCAGCAGCGCCGCTCTCGCGAGCACTGAAGCTTTCTTT.

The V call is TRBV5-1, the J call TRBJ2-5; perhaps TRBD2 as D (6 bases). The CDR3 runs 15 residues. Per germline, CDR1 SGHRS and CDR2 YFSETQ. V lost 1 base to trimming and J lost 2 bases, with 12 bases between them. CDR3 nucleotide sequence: TGCGCCAGCAGCTTGAACATGGCGGGACAAGAGACCCAGTACTTC. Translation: CASSLNMAGQETQYF. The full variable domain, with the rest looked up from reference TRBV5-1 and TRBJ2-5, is KAGVTQTPRYLIKTRGQQVTLSCSPISGHRSVSWYQQTPGQGLQFLFEYFSETQRNKGNFPGRFSGRQFSNSRSEMNVSTLELGDSALYLCASSLNMAGQETQYFGPGTRLLVL.

The CDR3 DNA reads TGTGCCAGCAGGCCGACAGGGTCAAGCAATCAGCCCCAGCATTTT. Protein: CASRPTGSSNQPQHF. The V call is TRBV28, the J call TRBJ1-5, with TRBD1 identical over 7 bases. V trimming: 6 bases; J trimming: 1 base; junction bases outside the gene matches: 6. From germline, CDR1 is MDHEN and CDR2 SYDVKM. The length of the CDR3 is 15 residues. Full variable domain (rest looked up from reference TRBV28 and TRBJ1-5): DVKVTQSSRYLVKRTGEKVFLECVQDMDHENMFWYRQDPGLGLRLIYFSYDVKMKEKGDIPEGYSVSREKKERFSLILESASTNQTSMYLCASRPTGSSNQPQHFGDGTRLSIL.

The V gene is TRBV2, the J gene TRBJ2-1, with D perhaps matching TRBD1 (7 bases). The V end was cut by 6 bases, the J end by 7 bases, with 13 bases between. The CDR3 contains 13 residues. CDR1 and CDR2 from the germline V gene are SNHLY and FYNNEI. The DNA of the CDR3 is TGTGCCAGCAGCCAGACAGGGAGGAATGAGCAGTTCTTC. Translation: CASSQTGRNEQFF.

The CDR3 coding sequence is TGCGCCAGCCGATTACAGACTAGCGGGACCTACGAGCAGTACTTC. Translation gives CASRLQTSGTYEQYF. V gene TRBV5-1 combines with J gene TRBJ2-7, with TRBD2 matching over 11 bases. This CDR3 spans 15 amino acids. CDR1 and CDR2 (germline): SGHRS, YFSETQ. V lost 7 bases, J lost 2 bases, and 8 bases stayed unmatched.